This T cell receptor (beta chain) was found in a study of human versus mouse CDR3 diversity and MHC coevolution (dated by TCRdb to the late 2010s). Study-wide context: According to reports, the immunoSEQ assay detects one in 200,000 T cells and minimizes multiplex PCR amplification bias. Across mouse and human samples, the number of valid reads per sample ranged from about 5.5 x 10^6 to 1.8 x 10^7. Repertoires of human naive CD4 T cells were used as a reference for TCR selection on multiple MHC II alleles and were compared against human-TCR-locus transgenic mice carrying single MHC II. Three healthy volunteer blood donors made up the human cohort, with one aged 30 to 40, one aged 40 to 49 and one aged 60 to 70 at collection. The research as a whole found: On average, humans had more CDR3 deletions and insertions than mice, indicating greater exonuclease and TdT activity. Because human T cells were selected on about 6 MHC II alleles, repertoire diversity in humans and mice was not considered directly comparable. The largest TCR beta repertoire, around 1.6 million clonotypes, was estimated by iCHAO1 for humans, a finding likely attributable to selection by multiple MHC II molecules. Among all compared groups, most of the three human donors had the lowest clonal inequality scores.

Worth noting for this clone: There is no known antigen for this receptor. Base qualities are not recorded, but no much larger clone differs from it by a single base.

Fluorescence-activated cell sorting was used to isolate naive CD4 T cells, defined as CD45RO-negative and CD62L-positive, from PBMCs. From each donor, 45 to 55 ml of fresh peripheral blood was taken, and Ficoll density centrifugation was then used to isolate PBMCs. Cells were sorted on a FACSAria III instrument, and every sample had a purity above 90%. The QIAGEN blood and tissue kit was used to extract genomic DNA from sorted cells, and the DNA was quantified on a NanoDrop 1000. TCR alpha and beta chains were deep sequenced and quantified on the immunoSEQ platform using multiplex PCR of genomic DNA. On the study's bioinformatics: IMGT gene and region definitions were used for annotation of the TCR sequences. Out-of-frame rearrangements were used as a proxy for the preselection repertoire and compared with in-frame clonotypes. To estimate repertoire size, the study used the iCHAO1 estimator that comes with the immunoSEQ platform. A Gini index, which is based on the Lorenz curve, was applied to in-frame amino acid clonotypes to measure clonal inequality. The intersect function of the R package tcR was used to count shared clonotypes, and the Jaccard index was used to score similarity. Frequencies of V, J and V-J usage were subjected to principal component analysis with the R prcomp function, without normalization. TCRdb provides this immuneACCESS table in a form limited to in-frame rearrangements. Some clones are lacking; in checked studies, under half of them reflect an unresolved V gene, and why the rest are absent is not known. D and trimming were read from the DNA, whereas the V and J calls and clone size are those reported in that table. The sample profile shows just under 60,000 clones; around 94% of them were found once. The top ten clonotypes cover over 15% of the sample.

The receptor's source is a person in their sixties in good health. Sequencing input: naive CD4+ T cells from blood. The cell subset or site label, read with the paper, signifies: CD45RO-negative CD62L-positive naive CD4 T cells.

The DNA sequence is TGCGCCAGCAGCTTATCGGGGGAGCCCTACGAGCAGTACTTC. Its protein reads: CASSLSGEPYEQYF. The V and J genes are TRBV10-1 and TRBJ2-7; possibly the D gene is TRBD2, per 6 matching bases. The CDR3 sequence holds 14 residues, the cysteine and phenylalanine included. Left in the record is the CDR3 DNA by itself, 42 bases read in frame from the first base. From a lookup of the germline V gene (reference sequence), CDR1 and CDR2 are WNHNN and SYGVQD. Trimming costs V 6 bases and J 2 bases, and their ends lie 14 bases apart.